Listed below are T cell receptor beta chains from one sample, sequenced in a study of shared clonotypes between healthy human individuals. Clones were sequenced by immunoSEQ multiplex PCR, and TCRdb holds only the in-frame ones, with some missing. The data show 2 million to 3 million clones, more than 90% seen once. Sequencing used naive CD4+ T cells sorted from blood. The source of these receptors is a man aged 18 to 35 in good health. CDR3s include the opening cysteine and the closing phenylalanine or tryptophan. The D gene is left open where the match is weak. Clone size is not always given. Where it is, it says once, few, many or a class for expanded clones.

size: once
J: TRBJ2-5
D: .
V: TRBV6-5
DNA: TGTGCCAGCAGGACGGGCCCCAAATCTCACTTC
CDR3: CASRTGPKSHF

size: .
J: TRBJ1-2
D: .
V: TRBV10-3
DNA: TGTGCCCTCTCGGGACACGATAACTATGGCTACACCTTC
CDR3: CALSGHDNYGYTF

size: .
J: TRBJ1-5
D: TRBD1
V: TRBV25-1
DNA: TGTGCCAGCAGTGAACCCGATGGACAGGGCGAGCAGCCCCAGCATTTT
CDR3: CASSEPDGQGEQPQHF

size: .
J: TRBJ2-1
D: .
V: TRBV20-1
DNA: TGCAGTGCCAGACCCTACAATGAGCAGTTCTTC
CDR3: CSARPYNEQFF

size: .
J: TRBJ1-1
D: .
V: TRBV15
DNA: TGTGCCACCAGCAGAGATGTTACTCTGGGGGACACTGAAGCTTTCTTT
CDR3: CATSRDVTLGDTEAFF

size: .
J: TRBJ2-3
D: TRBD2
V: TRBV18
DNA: TGTGCCAGCGCTAGGACTAGCGGGGGACCTTCTAGCACAGATACGCAGTATTTT
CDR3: CASARTSGGPSSTDTQYF

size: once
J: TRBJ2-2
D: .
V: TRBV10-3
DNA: TGTGCCATCAGTACAACCGGGACGACCGGTAGGACCGGGGAGCTGTTTTTT
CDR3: CAISTTGTTGRTGELFF

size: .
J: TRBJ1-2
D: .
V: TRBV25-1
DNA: TGTGCCAGCAGTGATAGTCAGAACTATGGCTACACCTTC
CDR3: CASSDSQNYGYTF

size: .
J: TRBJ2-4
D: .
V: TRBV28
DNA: TGTGCCAGCATTGGGGACCCTACGAACATTCAGTACTTC
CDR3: CASIGDPTNIQYF

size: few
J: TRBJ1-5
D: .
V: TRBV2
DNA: TGTGCCAGCAGTGAACGGGGGCTGTATCAGCCCCAGCATTTT
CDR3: CASSERGLYQPQHF

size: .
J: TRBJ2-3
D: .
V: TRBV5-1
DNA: TGCGCCAGCAGCTTCGAGACAGGGAGGGGAACAGATACGCAGTATTTT
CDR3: CASSFETGRGTDTQYF

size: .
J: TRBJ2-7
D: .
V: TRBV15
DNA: TGTGCCACCAGCAGAGGGTGGGAGTCGTCGGACGAGCAGTACTTC
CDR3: CATSRGWESSDEQYF

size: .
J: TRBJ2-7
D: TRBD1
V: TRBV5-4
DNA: TGTGCCAGCAGCCGTCCGACAGGGTACGAGCAGTACTTC
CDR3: CASSRPTGYEQYF

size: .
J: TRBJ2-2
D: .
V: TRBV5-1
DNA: TGCGCCAGCAGCGACCAGGATGGGGGGGAGCTGTTTTTT
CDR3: CASSDQDGGELFF

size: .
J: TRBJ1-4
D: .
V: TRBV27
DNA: TGTGCCAGCGGGCCACAGCCTGTGGATGAAAAACTGTTTTTT
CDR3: CASGPQPVDEKLFF

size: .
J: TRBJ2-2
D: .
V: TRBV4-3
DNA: TGCGCCAGCAGCCAAGAAATGAGTACCGGGGAGCTGTTTTTT
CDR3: CASSQEMSTGELFF

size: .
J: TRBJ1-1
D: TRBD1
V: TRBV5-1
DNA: TGCGCCAGCAGCTTGGGGACAGGGTACACTGAAGCTTTCTTT
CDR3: CASSLGTGYTEAFF

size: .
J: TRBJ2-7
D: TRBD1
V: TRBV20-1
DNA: TGCAGTGCGACGGACAGGGAAGAGCAGTACTTC
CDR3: CSATDREEQYF

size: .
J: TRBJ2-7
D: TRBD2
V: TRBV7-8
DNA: TGTGCCAGCAGCTTAGCAGCGGGAGGGGATCGCTACGAGCAGTACTTC
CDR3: CASSLAAGGDRYEQYF

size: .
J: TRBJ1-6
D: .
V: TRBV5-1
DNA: TGCGCCAGCAGCTTGTCGGGGACTTCCCATTCACCCCTCCACTTT
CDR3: CASSLSGTSHSPLHF

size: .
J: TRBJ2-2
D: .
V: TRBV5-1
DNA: TGCGCCAGCAGCTTCGCAGGGGTGGACACCGGGGAGCTGTTTTTT
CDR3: CASSFAGVDTGELFF

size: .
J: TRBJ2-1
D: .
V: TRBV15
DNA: TGTGCCACCAGCAGAGATCTCCGCCGTCTGGGGACATACAATGAGCAGTTCTTC
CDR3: CATSRDLRRLGTYNEQFF

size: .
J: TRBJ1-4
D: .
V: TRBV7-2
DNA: TGTGCCAGCAGCTCGGGACGCACGTCTAATGAAAAACTGTTTTTT
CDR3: CASSSGRTSNEKLFF

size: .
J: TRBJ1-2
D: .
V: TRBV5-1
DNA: TGCGCCAGCAGCTTGGGCACGGCTGACTATGGCTACACCTTC
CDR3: CASSLGTADYGYTF

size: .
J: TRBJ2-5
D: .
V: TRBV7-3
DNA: TGTGCCAGCAGCTTACCCTCCGGAGAGACCCAGTACTTC
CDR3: CASSLPSGETQYF

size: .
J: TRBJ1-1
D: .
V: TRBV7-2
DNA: TGTGCCAGCAGCCCAACGAGGGGCACTGAAGCTTTCTTT
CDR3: CASSPTRGTEAFF

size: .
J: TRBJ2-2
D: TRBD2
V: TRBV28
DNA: TGTGCCAGCAGCTACGCAGGGACTAGCGGGACCGGGGAGCTGTTTTTT
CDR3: CASSYAGTSGTGELFF

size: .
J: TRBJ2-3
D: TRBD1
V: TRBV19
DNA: TGTGCCAGTAGAAAATCGGACAGGCCTTGGGATACGCAGTATTTT
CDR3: CASRKSDRPWDTQYF

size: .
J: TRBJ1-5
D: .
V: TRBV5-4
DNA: TGTGCCAGCAGCCTAGGGCCTGATCAGCCCCAGCATTTT
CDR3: CASSLGPDQPQHF

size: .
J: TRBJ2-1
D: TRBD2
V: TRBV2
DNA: TGTGCCAGCTCGATCCTAGCGGGAGCTAATGAGCAGTTCTTC
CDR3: CASSILAGANEQFF

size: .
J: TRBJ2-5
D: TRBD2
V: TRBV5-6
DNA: TGTGCCAGCAGCTTTGCGGACGGGACTAGCGGGTTTAAAGAGACCCAGTACTTC
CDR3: CASSFADGTSGFKETQYF

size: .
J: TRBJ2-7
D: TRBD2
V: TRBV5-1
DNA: TGCGCCAGCAGCTTGACTAGCGGCTACGAGCAGTACTTC
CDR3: CASSLTSGYEQYF

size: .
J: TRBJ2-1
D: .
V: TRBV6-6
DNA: TGTGCCAGCAGTTACCCGACGTCCAATGAGCAGTTCTTC
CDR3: CASSYPTSNEQFF